This T cell receptor beta chain stems from a study of T cells expressing NK-cell markers. Across the study: Eight donors were sequenced, of whom seven were HCMV-seropositive, while the remaining one was HCMV-seronegative. Whole-study findings and limits: Dominant NKG2C+ clonotypes made up roughly 1.0-8% of CD8+ T cells in over five donors. Whether expanded NKG2C+ T cell clones were HCMV specific stayed uncertain. In a handful of donors, dominant clonotypes made up about 25-65% of CD3+CD56-NKG2C+ cells.

TCRdb processed the 5' RACE reads again and assigns one entry to each CDR3 protein, with no DNA. This table holds 120,000 to 150,000 distinct CDR3 sequences. To note about this clonotype: The antigen is unknown.

CDR1 and CDR2 from the germline V gene are SQVTM and ANQGSEA. This CDR3 contains 11 residues. The chain combines TRBV29-1 with TRBJ2-2. The source is a man in his late teens or twenties in good health. Sequencing used blood T cells: a sorted CD56 or NKG2C T cell subset, CD4+ or CD8+ T cells, or bulk PBMC T cells (not recorded which). CDR3: CSAMKTGELFF.